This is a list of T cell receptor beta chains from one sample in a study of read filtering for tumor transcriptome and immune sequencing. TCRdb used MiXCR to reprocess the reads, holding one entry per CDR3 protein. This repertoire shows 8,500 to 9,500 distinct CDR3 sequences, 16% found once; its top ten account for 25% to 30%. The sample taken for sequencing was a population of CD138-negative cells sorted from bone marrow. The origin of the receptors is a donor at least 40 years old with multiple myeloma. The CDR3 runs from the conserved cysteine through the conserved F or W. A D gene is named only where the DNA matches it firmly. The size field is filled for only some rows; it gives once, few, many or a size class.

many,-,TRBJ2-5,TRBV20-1,TGCAGTGCTAGCCACGGCCGCCCGGGGGAGACCCAGTACTTC,CSASHGRPGETQYF
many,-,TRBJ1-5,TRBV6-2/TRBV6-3,TGTGCCAGCTCCTATGCCGGGGCGGACAATCAGCCCCAGCATTTT,CASSYAGADNQPQHF
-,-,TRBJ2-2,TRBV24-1,TGTGCCACCAGTAGGTTGACGGCGGACACCGGGGAGCTGTTTTTT,CATSRLTADTGELFF
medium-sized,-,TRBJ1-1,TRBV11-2,TGTGCCAGCAGCTTAGGAGTCTTCGGGGCTTTCTTT,CASSLGVFGAFF
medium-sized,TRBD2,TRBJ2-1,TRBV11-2,TGTGCCAGCAGCCTCAGCGGGGTAAATGAGCAGTTCTTC,CASSLSGVNEQFF
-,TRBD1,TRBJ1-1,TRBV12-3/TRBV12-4,TGTGCCAGCAGTCAAGGACAGGGGGCCACTGAAGCTCCCTTT,CASSQGQGATEAPF
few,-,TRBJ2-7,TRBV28,TGTGCCAGCAGTACCCCGGGGGACAGTTCCTACGAGCAGTACTTC,CASSTPGDSSYEQYF
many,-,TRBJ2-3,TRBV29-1,TGCAGCGTTGCTCTACTAGTCGTATTGGATACGCAGTATTTT,CSVALLVVLDTQYF
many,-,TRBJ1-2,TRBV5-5,TGTGCCAGCAGCCGGACTTCAGGAAACTATGGCTACACCTTC,CASSRTSGNYGYTF
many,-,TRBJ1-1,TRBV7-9,TGTGCCAGCAGCGCCCGACAGGAATCCTTAGCTTTCTTT,CASSARQESLAFF
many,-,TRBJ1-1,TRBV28,TGTGCCAGCAGCCGGTTTGGCGGGGAGAGGGAAGCTTTCTTT,CASSRFGGEREAFF
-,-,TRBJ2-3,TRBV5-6,TGTGCCAGCAGCTTTACGGATACGCTGTATTTT,CASSFTDTLYF
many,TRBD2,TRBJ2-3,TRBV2,TGTGCCAGCGGGACTAGCGGGTTATCCACAGATACGCAGTATTTT,CASGTSGLSTDTQYF
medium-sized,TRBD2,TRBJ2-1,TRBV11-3,TGTGCCAGCAGTGCTAGCGGGGGGGTCTCCTACAATGAGCAGTTCTTC,CASSASGGVSYNEQFF
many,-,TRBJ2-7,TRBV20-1,TGCAGTGCTAGGCAGGCAACTATCTACGAGCAGTACTTC,CSARQATIYEQYF
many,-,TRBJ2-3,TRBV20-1,TGCAGTGCTAGAGCAGGGAGTGCAGATACGCAGTATTTT,CSARAGSADTQYF
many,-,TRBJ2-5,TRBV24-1,TGTGCCACCAGTGATGTAATCGGGACATCAGATCAAGAGACCCAGTACTTC,CATSDVIGTSDQETQYF
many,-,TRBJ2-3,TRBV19,TGTGCCAGTAGCCTTACGGGGGTAGGGGAAGATACGCAGTATTTT,CASSLTGVGEDTQYF
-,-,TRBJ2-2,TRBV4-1,TGCGCCGGCAACCAGCAGACAGGGAACACCGGGGAGCTGTTTTTT,CAGNQQTGNTGELFF
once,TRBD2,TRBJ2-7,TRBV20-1,TGCAGTGCTTGGACTAGCGGGAGCTCTTACGAGAAGTACTTC,CSAWTSGSSYEKYF
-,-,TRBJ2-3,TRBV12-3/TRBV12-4,TGTGCCAGCAGTTTCTCTAGCGGCACAGATACGCAGTATTTT,CASSFSSGTDTQYF
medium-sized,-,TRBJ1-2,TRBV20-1,TGCAGTGCTAGAGAGCAGATGACACTTAACTATGGCTACACCTTC,CSAREQMTLNYGYTF
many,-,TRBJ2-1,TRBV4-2,TGTGCCAGCAGCCAAGATCAGGGCAGGGGGGCCAATGAGCAGTTCTTC,CASSQDQGRGANEQFF
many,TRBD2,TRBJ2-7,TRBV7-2,TGTGCCAGCAGACTTTCTAGCGGCCCCTCCTACGAGCAGTACTTC,CASRLSSGPSYEQYF
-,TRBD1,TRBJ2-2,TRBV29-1,TGCAGCGGGCGGACAGGGGCGAACACCGGGGGGCTGATTTTT,CSGRTGANTGGLIF
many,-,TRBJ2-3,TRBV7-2,TGTGCCAGCAGCTTACCTCTCAACTCCCCGGCGCAGTATTTT,CASSLPLNSPAQYF
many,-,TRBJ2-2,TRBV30,TGTGCCTGGAGCGCGATATTTGGGACCTTCCCCGGGGAGCTGTTTTTT,CAWSAIFGTFPGELFF
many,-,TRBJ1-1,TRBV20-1,TGCAGTGCTAGAGGAGGGTTTGGGATGAACACTGAAGCTTTCTTT,CSARGGFGMNTEAFF
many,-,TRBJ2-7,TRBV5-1,TGCGCCAGCAGCTTGCTTGGCAGCTCCTACGAGCAGTACTTC,CASSLLGSSYEQYF
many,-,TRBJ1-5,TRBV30,TGTGCCTGGAGTAAGGGTGGGATTAGCAATCAGCCCCAGCATTTT,CAWSKGGISNQPQHF
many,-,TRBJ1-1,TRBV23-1,TGCGCCAGCAGTTCTCCGGCGGGGGGCACTGAAGCTTTCTTT,CASSSPAGGTEAFF
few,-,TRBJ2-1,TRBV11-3,TGTGCCAGCAGCTCACAGGCCTGGGGTTCCTACAATGAGCAGTTCTTC,CASSSQAWGSYNEQFF
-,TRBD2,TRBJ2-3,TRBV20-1,TGCAGTGCTAGGGATAGCGGGAGAGAAACAGATACGCAGTATTTC,CSARDSGRETDTQYF
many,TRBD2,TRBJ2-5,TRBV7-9,TGTGCCAGCAGCTTAGAGCGACTAGCGGGAGAGGAGACCCAGTACTTC,CASSLERLAGEETQYF
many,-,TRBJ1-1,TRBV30,TGTGCCTGGAGTCGGGCAAACACTGAAGCTTTCTTT,CAWSRANTEAFF
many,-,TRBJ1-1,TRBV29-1,TGCAGCGTTGGGCCCGGGAATGCGATGAACACTGAAGCTTTCTTT,CSVGPGNAMNTEAFF
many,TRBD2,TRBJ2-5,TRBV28,TGTGCCAGCAGTTCTCTAGCGGGGGGGAAAGAGACCCAGTACTTC,CASSSLAGGKETQYF
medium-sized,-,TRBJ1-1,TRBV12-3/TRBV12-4,TGTGCCAGCAGATCCAGGGGAAGTAGTACTGAAGCTTTCTTT,CASRSRGSSTEAFF
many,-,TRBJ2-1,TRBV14,TGTGCCAGCAGCCCAGGGGTTCTTGAGCAGTTCTTC,CASSPGVLEQFF
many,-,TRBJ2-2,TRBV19,TGTGCCAGTAGCTTCCGCAAGAACACCGGGGAGCTGTTTTTT,CASSFRKNTGELFF
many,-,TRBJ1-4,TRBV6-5,TGTGCCAGCAGTTACTCAATCCCTAGGGCCAGGGGTGCAACTAATGAAAAACTGTTTTTT,CASSYSIPRARGATNEKLFF
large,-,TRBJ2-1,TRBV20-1,TGCAGTGCCTTCTCCCAGTCCGTAGAGTTCTTC,CSAFSQSVEFF
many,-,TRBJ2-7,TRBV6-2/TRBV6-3,TGTGCCAGCCTACCTGGGGTTAGCGGATCCTACGAGCAGTACTTC,CASLPGVSGSYEQYF